The clone carrying this T cell receptor beta chain was seen repeatedly, ten times or more. Individual cDNA molecules were tagged with unique molecular identifiers, the study reported. TCRdb re-called the 5' RACE reads with MiXCR, one entry per CDR3 protein. The sample has some 59,000 distinct CDR3 sequences, approximately 9.9% seen once. This entry is derived from a study of early T cells in non-severe SARS-CoV-2 infection. Germline V CDR1 and CDR2: DFQATT, SNEGSKA (reference sequence). CDR3 length equals 11 residues. The V end lost 3 bases, the J end lost 8 bases, and 7 bases lay between the germline ends.

The source of this sequence is an adult who was a healthcare worker with PCR-confirmed SARS-CoV-2 infection or an uninfected control (not recorded which). What was sequenced was whole blood. The rearrangement uses TRBV20-1 and TRBJ1-4, with a weak D call TRBD1 (5 bases). The CDR3 loop is CSASAGEKLFF. The CDR3 coding sequence is TGCAGTGCTAGTGCAGGGGAAAAACTGTTTTTT.